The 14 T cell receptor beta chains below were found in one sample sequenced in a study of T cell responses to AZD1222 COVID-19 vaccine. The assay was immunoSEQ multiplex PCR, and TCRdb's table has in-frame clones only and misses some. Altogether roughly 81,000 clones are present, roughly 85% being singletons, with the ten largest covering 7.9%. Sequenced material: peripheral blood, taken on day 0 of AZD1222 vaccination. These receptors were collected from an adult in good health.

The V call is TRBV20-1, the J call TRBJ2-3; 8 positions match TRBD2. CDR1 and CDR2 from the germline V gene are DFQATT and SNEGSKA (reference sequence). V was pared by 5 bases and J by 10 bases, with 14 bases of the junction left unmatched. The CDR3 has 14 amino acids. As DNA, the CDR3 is TGCAGTGCTCGTGAGCGGGAGAGTTCTGGCGCGCAGTATTTT. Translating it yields CSARERESSGAQYF.

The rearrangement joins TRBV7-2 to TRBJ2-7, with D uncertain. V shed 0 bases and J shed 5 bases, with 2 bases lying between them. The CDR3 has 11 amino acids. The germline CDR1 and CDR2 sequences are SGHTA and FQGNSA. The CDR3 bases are TGTGCCAGCAGCTTAGCACACGAGCAGTACTTC. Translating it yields CASSLAHEQYF.

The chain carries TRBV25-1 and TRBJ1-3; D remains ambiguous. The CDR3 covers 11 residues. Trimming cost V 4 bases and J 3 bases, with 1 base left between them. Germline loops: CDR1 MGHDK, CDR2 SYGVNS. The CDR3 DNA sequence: TGTGCCAGCAGTGGTGGAAACACCATATATTTT. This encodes CASSGGNTIYF.

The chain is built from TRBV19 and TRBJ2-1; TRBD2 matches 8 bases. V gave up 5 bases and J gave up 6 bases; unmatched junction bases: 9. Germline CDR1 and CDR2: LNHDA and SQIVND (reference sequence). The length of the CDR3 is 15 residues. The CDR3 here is CASSSPGLEVNEQFF. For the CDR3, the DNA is TGTGCCAGTAGTTCCCCGGGACTAGAGGTCAATGAGCAGTTCTTC.

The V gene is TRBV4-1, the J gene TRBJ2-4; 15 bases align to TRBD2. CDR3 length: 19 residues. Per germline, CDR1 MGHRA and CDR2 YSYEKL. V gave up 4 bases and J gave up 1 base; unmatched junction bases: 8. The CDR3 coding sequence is TGCGCCAGCAGCCCCGGACTAGCGGGAGGGCTGGTTGCCAAAAACATTCAGTACTTC. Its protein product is CASSPGLAGGLVAKNIQYF.

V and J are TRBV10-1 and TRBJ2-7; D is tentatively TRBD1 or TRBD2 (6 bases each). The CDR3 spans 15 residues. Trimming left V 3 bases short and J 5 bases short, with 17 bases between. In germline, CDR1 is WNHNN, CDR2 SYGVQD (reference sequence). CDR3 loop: CASSDRSGGGNEQYF. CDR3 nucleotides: TGCGCCAGCAGTGATCGGAGCGGAGGGGGGAACGAGCAGTACTTC.

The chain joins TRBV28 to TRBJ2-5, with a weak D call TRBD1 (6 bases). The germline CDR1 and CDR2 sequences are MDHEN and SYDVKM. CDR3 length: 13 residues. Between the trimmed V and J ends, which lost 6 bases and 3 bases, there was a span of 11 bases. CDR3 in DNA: TGTGCCAGCAGACCCCAGGGGAAAGAGACCCAGTACTTC. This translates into CASRPQGKETQYF.

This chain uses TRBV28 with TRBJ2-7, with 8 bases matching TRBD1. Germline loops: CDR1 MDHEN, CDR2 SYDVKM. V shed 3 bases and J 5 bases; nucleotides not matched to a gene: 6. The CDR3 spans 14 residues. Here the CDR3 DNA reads TGTGCCAGCAGTTTGCCAGGGGGCCGGGACGAGCAGTACTTC. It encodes CASSLPGGRDEQYF.

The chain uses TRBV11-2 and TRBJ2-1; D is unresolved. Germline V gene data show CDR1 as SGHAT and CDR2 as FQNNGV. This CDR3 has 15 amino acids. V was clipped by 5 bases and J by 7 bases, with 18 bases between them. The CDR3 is CASSHLRWSGNEQFF. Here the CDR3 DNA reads TGTGCCAGCAGCCACTTGCGTTGGTCGGGTAATGAGCAGTTCTTC.

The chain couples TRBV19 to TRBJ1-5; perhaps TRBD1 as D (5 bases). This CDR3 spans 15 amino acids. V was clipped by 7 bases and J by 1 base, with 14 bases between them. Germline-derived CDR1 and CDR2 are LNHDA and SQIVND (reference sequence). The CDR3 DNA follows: TGTGCCAGTAATATCGGGACCGAGAGCAATCAGCCCCAGCATTTT. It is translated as CASNIGTESNQPQHF.

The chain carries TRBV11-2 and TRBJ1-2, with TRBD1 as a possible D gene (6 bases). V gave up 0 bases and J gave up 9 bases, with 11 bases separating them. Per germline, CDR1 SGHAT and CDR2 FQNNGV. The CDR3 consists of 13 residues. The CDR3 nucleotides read TGTGCCAGCAGCTTAGAGGGGGCGCGGCGCTACACCTTC. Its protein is CASSLEGARRYTF.

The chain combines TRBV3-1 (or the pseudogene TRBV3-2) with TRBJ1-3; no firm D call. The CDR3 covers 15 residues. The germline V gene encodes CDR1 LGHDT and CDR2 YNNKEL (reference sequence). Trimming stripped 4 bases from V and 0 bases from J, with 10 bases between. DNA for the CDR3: TGTGCCAGCAGCCCCACACGGAGCTCTGGAAACACCATATATTTT. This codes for CASSPTRSSGNTIYF.

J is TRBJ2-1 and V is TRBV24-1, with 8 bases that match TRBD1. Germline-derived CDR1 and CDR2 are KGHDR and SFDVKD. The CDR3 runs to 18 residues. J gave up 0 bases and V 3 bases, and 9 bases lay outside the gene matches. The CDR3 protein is CATSDPARTGSSYNEQFF. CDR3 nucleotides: TGTGCCACCAGTGATCCCGCCCGGACAGGGAGCTCCTACAATGAGCAGTTCTTC.

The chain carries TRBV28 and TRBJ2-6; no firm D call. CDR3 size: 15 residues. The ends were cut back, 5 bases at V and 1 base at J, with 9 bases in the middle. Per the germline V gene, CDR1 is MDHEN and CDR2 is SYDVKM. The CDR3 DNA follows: TGTGCCAGCAGTCGACCCCTTTCTGGGGCCAACGTCCTGACTTTC. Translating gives CASSRPLSGANVLTF. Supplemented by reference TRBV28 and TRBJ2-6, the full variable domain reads DVKVTQSSRYLVKRTGEKVFLECVQDMDHENMFWYRQDPGLGLRLIYFSYDVKMKEKGDIPEGYSVSREKKERFSLILESASTNQTSMYLCASSRPLSGANVLTFGAGSRLTVL.